The 17 T cell receptor beta chains given below trace back to one sample, sequenced in a study of PD-1 blockade in classical Hodgkin lymphoma. The data were produced by immunoSEQ multiplex PCR, yet TCRdb's version contains in-frame clones alone and is incomplete. The sample lists 43,000 or so clones, roughly 73% occurring once. The sample's time point: cycle 4 day 1 (C4D1), after 5 to 7 weeks of nivolumab. Autologous stem cell transplantation was followed by relapse in every patient, and brentuximab vedotin exposure varied. The sequenced sample was peripheral blood mononuclear cells (PBMCs), obtained before the fourth cycle of nivolumab. The receptors were gathered from a human donor with classical Hodgkin lymphoma.

The chain is built from TRBV4-3 and TRBJ2-2; TRBD1 matches at 8 bases. Germline V gives CDR1 LGHNA, CDR2 YSLEER. Germline trimming cut 4 bases from V and 7 bases from J; bases unmatched to any gene: 23. The CDR3 totals 20 residues. The CDR3 reads CASSPRVPYPGQGVFGELFF. The CDR3 region has the DNA TGCGCCAGCAGCCCAAGGGTCCCGTATCCAGGACAGGGAGTTTTCGGGGAGCTGTTTTTT.

As concerns this clone: This CDR3 is also generated by other DNA sequences in the sample. The rearrangement links TRBV19 to TRBJ1-1; no firm D call. This CDR3 has 14 amino acids. The V gene lost 1 base and the J gene lost 1 base, with 7 bases spanning the gap. Germline CDR1 reads LNHDA; CDR2 reads SQIVND (reference sequence). CDR3 nucleotides: TGTGCCAGTAGTATAGGACCAGGGAACACTGAAGCTTTCTTT. It specifies CASSIGPGNTEAFF.

The chain employs TRBV12-5 and TRBJ2-1; D is possibly TRBD2 (5 bases). Germline V lookup: CDR1 LGHNT, CDR2 FRNRAP. Trimming pared 2 bases from V and 6 bases from J, leaving 17 bases between. This CDR3 comprises 16 residues. The chain's CDR3 is CASGLPLRESGNEQFF. The CDR3 region has the DNA TGTGCTAGTGGTTTGCCCCTGAGGGAAAGTGGCAATGAGCAGTTCTTC.

The gene calls are TRBV5-1 and TRBJ2-2; D ambiguous. The V end lost 0 bases, the J end lost 6 bases, and 6 bases lay between the germline ends. CDR3 length: 13 amino acids. Per the germline V gene, CDR1 is SGHRS and CDR2 is YFSETQ. CDR3 coding DNA: TGCGCCAGCAGCTTGGCCTCAGCCGGGGAGCTGTTTTTT. Amino acids: CASSLASAGELFF.

The rearrangement joins TRBV6-1 to TRBJ2-5; TRBD2 agrees at 8 bases. The CDR3 runs to 14 residues. Losses at the gene ends were 7 bases for V and 1 base for J; bases not matched to a gene: 5. The V gene's germline CDR1 is MNHNS and CDR2 SASEGT. CDR3 nucleotides: TGTGCCAGCACCAGCGGGGGCGTCCAAGAGACCCAGTACTTC. As protein: CASTSGGVQETQYF.

This chain connects TRBV4-2 to TRBJ2-1, with TRBD2 as a possible D gene (5 bases). Germline loops: CDR1 LGHNA, CDR2 YNFKEQ. V lost 2 bases, J lost 0 bases, and 11 bases lay in between. The CDR3 is made up of 16 amino acids. Written as DNA, the CDR3 is TGTGCCAGCAGCCAACCCAGCGGCCCCTCCTACAATGAGCAGTTCTTC. Protein: CASSQPSGPSYNEQFF.

The J gene is TRBJ1-2, the V gene TRBV27; D remains ambiguous. The CDR3 extends over 13 amino acids. CDR1 MNHEY and CDR2 SMNVEV come from the germline V gene (reference sequence). V dropped 3 bases and J dropped 7 bases, with 12 bases sitting between them. CDR3 region: CASSFFSTGGYTF. For the CDR3, the DNA is TGTGCCAGCAGTTTTTTTTCCACGGGTGGCTACACCTTC.

The chain recombines TRBV25-1 with TRBJ2-7; tentatively, D is TRBD2 (6 bases). This CDR3 is 13 amino acids long. Trimming removed 1 base from V and 5 bases from J, with 9 bases in between. Germline CDR1 reads MGHDK; CDR2 reads SYGVNS. The CDR3 DNA is TGTGCCAGCAGTGAATTGACGGGGGACGAGCAGTACTTC. It specifies CASSELTGDEQYF.

The rearrangement uses TRBV27 and TRBJ2-5; D gene unclear. The DNA end is more similar to TRBJ2-7, so the J call may be wrong. The CDR3 is 13 amino acids. The germline CDR1 and CDR2 sequences are MNHEY and SMNVEV (reference sequence). Written as DNA, the CDR3 is TGTGCCAGCAGTTCTAGGGCGGAGTACGAGCAGTACTTC. Translated, it gives CASSSRAEYEQYF.

This chain links TRBV7-9 with TRBJ2-1; 7 nucleotides line up with TRBD2. This CDR3 region has 15 residues. V trimming: 5 bases; J trimming: 5 bases; junction bases outside the gene matches: 9. Germline CDR1 is SEHNR and CDR2 is FQNEAQ (reference sequence). DNA of the CDR3: TGTGCCAGCAGCCCGATGGGCGGGGGACACAATGAGCAGTTCTTC. It translates to CASSPMGGGHNEQFF.

The chain carries TRBV28 and TRBJ2-7; maybe TRBD2 (6 bases). V lost 7 bases and J 4 bases, leaving 20 bases between the germline ends. The CDR3 runs 15 residues. In germline, CDR1 is MDHEN, CDR2 SYDVKM. CDR3: CASTSGGREEYEQYF. CDR3 DNA: TGTGCCAGCACTTCGGGCGGCAGGGAGGAATACGAGCAGTACTTC.

The chain links TRBV5-1 to TRBJ2-2; 7 nucleotides agree with TRBD1. The CDR3 is 16 amino acids. J was trimmed by 5 bases and V by 4 bases; bases with no gene match: 11. Germline assignment: CDR1 SGHRS and CDR2 YFSETQ. The CDR3 bases are TGCGCCAGCAGCCCGTGGGACAGCCCGCGAACCGGGGAGCTGTTTTTT. Protein sequence: CASSPWDSPRTGELFF.

The chain is built from TRBV6-5 and TRBJ1-2; a possible D gene is TRBD1 (5 bases). Germline V gives CDR1 MNHEY, CDR2 SVGAGI. Trimming removed 6 bases at V and 0 bases at J, with 8 bases between. This CDR3 has 13 residues. In nucleotides, the CDR3 is TGTGCCAGCAGGTCGACAGCTAACTATGGCTACACCTTC. It encodes CASRSTANYGYTF.

This chain links TRBV7-2 with TRBJ1-2; D is perhaps TRBD1 (5 bases). Trimming cost V 1 base and J 4 bases, with 10 bases left between them. The CDR3 consists of 14 residues. The germline V gene has CDR1 SGHTA and CDR2 FQGNSA. CDR3: CASSLGFDSYGYTF. CDR3 sequence (DNA): TGTGCCAGCAGCTTAGGGTTCGACAGCTATGGCTACACCTTC.

V and J are TRBV6-5 and TRBJ2-7, with D maybe TRBD1 (6 bases). Germline lookup yields CDR1 MNHEY and CDR2 SVGAGI. Trimming removed 0 bases from V and 2 bases from J, with 11 bases in between. This CDR3 is built from 15 residues. CDR3 residues: CASSYSPTGTYEQYF. The CDR3, as DNA: TGTGCCAGCAGTTACTCCCCGACAGGTACCTACGAGCAGTACTTC.

This chain links TRBV7-3 with TRBJ1-4, with D possibly TRBD1 on 5 matching bases. Deletions cut 2 bases from V and 10 bases from J, with 20 bases between. Germline V gives CDR1 SGHTA, CDR2 FQGTGA. CDR3 length: 16 amino acids. CDR3 in DNA: TGTGCCAGCAGCTTACCCCATTCCTCAGGGAGGGCAAAACTGTTTTTT. Protein sequence: CASSLPHSSGRAKLFF.

The V call is TRBV4-2, the J call TRBJ2-5, with 10 bases lining up with TRBD2. The J call may be wrong; the DNA end is better matched by TRBJ2-7. There are 16 residues in the CDR3. The germline V gene encodes CDR1 LGHNA and CDR2 YNFKEQ. The CDR3 region is CASSLSGGRNLDEQYF. CDR3 coding DNA: TGTGCCAGCAGCCTTAGCGGGGGGCGCAATTTGGACGAGCAGTACTTC.